This T cell receptor (beta chain) was observed in a study of cytomegalovirus exposure and HLA in healthy donors. General study points: Among the most significant clusters, several appeared linked to common viral pathogens in a later analysis. Investigators reported some 150 TCR beta chains as tied to cytomegalovirus.

Primers included in the PCR were 60 Vbeta and 13 Jbeta primers. Source study methods: Per a later analysis, the number of unique TCR beta chains was roughly 87 million, of which around 10 million were shared. The repertoire was sequenced with immunoSEQ multiplex PCR; TCRdb's copy has only in-frame clones and lacks some. V and J calls and clone size are as listed in that table; D and trimming were resolved from the DNA. The table records 140,000 to 150,000 clones, 72% of them present only once. By share, this clone ranks as medium-sized. Its antigen is not identified. The CDR3 covers 14 residues. Trimming cost V 5 bases and J 7 bases, with 12 bases left between them. Germline-derived CDR1 and CDR2 are MNHNS and SASEGT.

Source material: PBMCs. The rearrangement uses TRBV6-1 and TRBJ1-6; possible D gene TRBD1, 6 bases. The sequence came from a man aged 35 to 55 in good health and CMV-seronegative. This CDR3 is CASSLTGENSPLHF. The CDR3 coding sequence is TGTGCCAGCAGTTTGACAGGAGAAAATTCACCCCTCCACTTT.